These 11 T cell receptor beta chains were sequenced from one sample in a study of blood T cells in healthy people across ages. Alongside a J-beta primer mix, a sample-barcoded 5' primer served in a second PCR lasting roughly 6 to 12 cycles. TCRdb fed the 5' RACE reads into MiXCR, producing one record per CDR3 protein. The sample contains 980,000 or so distinct CDR3 sequences, roughly 52% of which appear only once. Source material: blood. The receptors here all came from a man aged 25 to 40 in good health.

This clonotype was seen only a few times. The chain links TRBV5-1 to TRBJ2-5; no definite D call. Trimming shortened V by 0 bases and J by 0 bases, and 6 bases separated the two germline ends. The CDR3 extends over 14 amino acids. CDR1 is SGHRS and CDR2 is YFSETQ in the germline V gene. This CDR3 is CASSLASYQETQYF. The CDR3 DNA is TGCGCCAGCAGCTTGGCCAGTTACCAAGAGACCCAGTACTTC.

The chain is built from TRBV12-3 or TRBV12-4 and TRBJ1-2; 9 bases match TRBD1. V dropped 10 bases and J dropped 4; count of bases not matched to a gene: 10. This CDR3 has 14 amino acids. CDR3 amino acids: CATNRTGAFYGYTF. Here the CDR3 DNA reads TGTGCCACGAACCGGACAGGGGCGTTCTATGGCTACACCTTC.

This clonotype came up a few times. V usage is TRBV4-1 and J usage is TRBJ1-5; the D gene is possibly TRBD1 (5 bases). Germline V gene sequence: CDR1 MGHRA, CDR2 YSYEKL. V lost 8 bases, J lost 6 bases, and 20 bases lay in between. The CDR3 totals 15 residues. The CDR3 spells CASAGLPGRGQPQHF. The CDR3 DNA reads TGCGCCAGCGCTGGCCTGCCGGGGCGCGGTCAGCCCCAGCATTTT.

This clonotype was seen only a few times. The gene calls are TRBV24-1 and TRBJ2-1; possibly TRBD1 or TRBD2 for D (5 bases each). Trimming took off 1 base at V and 2 bases at J, with 14 bases between the two ends. There are 17 residues in the CDR3. Per the germline V gene, CDR1 is KGHDR and CDR2 is SFDVKD. Written as DNA, the CDR3 is TGTGCCACCAGTGATTTAAGAGGAATGGGACCCTACAATGAGCAGTTCTTC. It translates to CATSDLRGMGPYNEQFF.

A few counts support this clonotype. CDR3 sequence (DNA): TGTGCCACCAGCAACACCCGACAGACCCTAAGCTACGAGCAGTACTTC. This gives the protein CATSNTRQTLSYEQYF. The J gene is TRBJ2-7, the V gene TRBV15, with D possibly matching TRBD1 (5 bases). Trimming cost V 4 bases and J 3 bases, with 19 bases left between them. Germline V lookup: CDR1 LNHNV, CDR2 YYDKDF (reference sequence). This CDR3 region has 16 residues.

This clonotype is a singleton in its sample. The chain couples TRBV4-1 to TRBJ2-1; TRBD2 matches at 7 bases. CDR3 length: 15 amino acids. Germline CDR1 and CDR2: MGHRA and YSYEKL. Losses at the gene ends were 0 bases for V and 7 bases for J; bases not matched to a gene: 6. The CDR3 DNA sequence: TGCGCCAGCAGCCAAGATAGGACTAGTCCAAATGAGCAGTTCTTC. Protein product: CASSQDRTSPNEQFF.

This chain uses TRBV3-1 with TRBJ2-5; 8 nucleotides line up with TRBD1. The tail of the sequence fits TRBJ2-7 better, so the J call may be wrong. The germline gives CDR1 LGHDT, CDR2 YNNKEL (reference sequence). The CDR3 consists of 15 residues. The CDR3 here is CASSQERTGRNEQYF. DNA for the CDR3: TGTGCCAGCAGCCAGGAAAGGACAGGGCGCAACGAGCAGTACTTC.

Only a few counts were recorded for this clonotype. The chain uses TRBV6-5 and TRBJ1-2; D unresolved. Germline lookup yields CDR1 MNHEY and CDR2 SVGAGI. This CDR3 has 14 amino acids. The V end lost 6 bases, the J end lost 2 bases, and 13 bases lay between the germline ends. The CDR3 DNA reads TGTGCCAGCAGGCGAATCTCAAAGAACTATGGCTACACCTTC. It specifies CASRRISKNYGYTF.

J is TRBJ2-5 and V is TRBV24-1, with D unresolved. The length of the CDR3 is 14 residues. CDR1 and CDR2 from the germline V gene are KGHDR and SFDVKD. Between the trimmed V and J ends, which lost 3 bases and 4 bases, there was a span of 11 bases. The CDR3, as DNA: TGTGCCACCAGTGATCCCAGGTGGTCAGAGACCCAGTACTTC. It specifies CATSDPRWSETQYF.

This clonotype came up a few times. The rearrangement links TRBV4-3 to TRBJ2-7, with D perhaps matching TRBD1 (5 bases). The V gene's germline CDR1 is LGHNA and CDR2 YSLEER. Trimming removed 1 base at V and 9 bases at J, with 19 bases between. The CDR3 is 15 amino acids. In nucleotides, the CDR3 is TGCGCCAGCAGCCAAGGATTAGGCAGGGTTCTCGGGCAGTACTTC. This codes for CASSQGLGRVLGQYF.

The rearrangement links TRBV4-1 to TRBJ1-4; D is uncertain. The ends were cut back, 1 base at V and 0 bases at J, with 15 bases in the middle. Germline V gene lookup returns CDR1 MGHRA and CDR2 YSYEKL. CDR3 length equals 18 residues. For the CDR3, the DNA is TGCGCCAGCAGCCAAGTGTACAGTCCCTATGCAACTAATGAAAAACTGTTTTTT. This codes for CASSQVYSPYATNEKLFF.